The clone carrying this T cell receptor (beta chain) has just one count. These data originate in a study of blood T cell repertoires in COVID-19. The repertoire was sequenced with immunoSEQ multiplex PCR; TCRdb's copy has only in-frame clones and lacks some. The sample has about 56,000 clones, about 91% seen once. Germline assignment: CDR1 SGHTA and CDR2 FQGNSA. V was pared by 2 bases and J by 0 bases, with 12 bases between. The CDR3 spans 16 residues. The rearrangement joins TRBV7-2 to TRBJ2-3; D remains ambiguous. The sequence came from a woman aged 55 to 70 with COVID-19, enrolled during active disease. Source material: peripheral blood. The CDR3 spells CASSLMAPTSTDTQYF. CDR3 sequence (DNA): TGTGCCAGCAGCTTAATGGCCCCGACTAGCACAGATACGCAGTATTTT.